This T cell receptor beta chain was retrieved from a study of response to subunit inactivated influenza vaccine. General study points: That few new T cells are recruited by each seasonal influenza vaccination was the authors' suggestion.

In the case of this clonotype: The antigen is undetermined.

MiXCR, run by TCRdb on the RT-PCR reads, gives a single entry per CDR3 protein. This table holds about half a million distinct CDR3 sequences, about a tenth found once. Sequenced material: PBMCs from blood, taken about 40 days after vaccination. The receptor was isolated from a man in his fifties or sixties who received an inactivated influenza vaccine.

CDR3 loop: CASSTGRWNSPLHF. Written as DNA, the CDR3 is TGTGCCAGCAGCACAGGGAGGTGGAATTCACCCCTCCACTTT. The chain joins TRBV7-9 to TRBJ1-6; a possible D gene is TRBD1 (6 bases). Germline loops: CDR1 SEHNR, CDR2 FQNEAQ (reference sequence). Trimming left V 5 bases short and J 7 bases short, with 12 bases between. The CDR3 is 14 residues long.